Each of the 22 T cell receptor beta chains below was sequenced from the same sample in a study of shared clonotypes between healthy human individuals. Profiled with immunoSEQ multiplex PCR; TCRdb holds only in-frame clones, not every one. The sample yields about 640,000 clones, about two thirds seen once. What was sequenced was memory CD4+ T cells sorted from blood. Subset denoted: CD45RA-negative fraction. These receptors originate from a woman aged 25 to 39 in good health.

The V gene is TRBV29-1, the J gene TRBJ1-1; D gene ambiguous. V lost 6 bases and J 0 bases, leaving 11 bases between the germline ends. Per germline, CDR1 SQVTM and CDR2 ANQGSEA. The CDR3 spans 13 residues. The CDR3 spells CSVTAVMNTEAFF. CDR3 DNA sequence: TGCAGCGTAACAGCCGTAATGAACACTGAAGCTTTCTTT. The whole variable domain, filled in from reference TRBV29-1 and TRBJ1-1, reads SAVISQKPSRDICQRGTSLTIQCQVDSQVTMMFWYRQQPGQSLTLIATANQGSEATYESGFVIDKFPISRPNLTFSTLTVSNMSPEDSSIYLCSVTAVMNTEAFFGQGTRLTVV.

CDR3 loop: CASSFEESAGELFF. DNA for the CDR3: TGTGCCAGCAGCTTCGAGGAATCGGCCGGGGAGCTGTTTTTT. The V call is TRBV7-2, the J call TRBJ2-2, with no clear D. The CDR3 runs to 14 residues. The V gene's germline CDR1 is SGHTA and CDR2 FQGNSA. V gave up 3 bases and J gave up 6 bases, with 11 bases separating them.

The chain couples TRBV11-2 to TRBJ2-3; the D is unclear. This CDR3 spans 18 amino acids. V was clipped by 5 bases and J by 4 bases, with 25 bases between them. Germline CDR1 SGHAT, CDR2 FQNNGV. CDR3 loop: CASSPIRYLVVPPDTQYF. CDR3 coding DNA: TGTGCCAGCAGCCCTATCCGGTACCTAGTTGTACCACCAGATACGCAGTATTTT.

V usage is TRBV18 and J usage is TRBJ2-6; 9 bases map to TRBD1. J was trimmed by 1 base and V by 2 bases; bases with no gene match: 3. Germline V gene sequence: CDR1 KGHSH, CDR2 LQKENI. The CDR3 loop spans 17 amino acids. Here the CDR3 reads CASSPIGQGSGANVLTF. In DNA form, the CDR3 reads TGTGCCAGCTCACCAATCGGACAGGGGTCTGGGGCCAACGTCCTGACTTTC.

CDR3 residues: CASSSNPTPGLGYEQYF. The CDR3 DNA is TGTGCCAGCAGCTCCAACCCTACCCCGGGACTAGGCTACGAGCAGTACTTC. The J gene is TRBJ2-7, the V gene TRBV11-3; 8 bases agree with TRBD2. V gave up 4 bases and J gave up 3 bases; unmatched junction bases: 14. This CDR3 is 17 amino acids long. Looked up from germline, CDR1 is SGHNT and CDR2 is YENEEA.

The chain recombines TRBV6-5 with TRBJ1-3; 8 nucleotides align to TRBD1. With V trimmed by 4 bases and J by 4 bases, 9 bases remained unmatched. In germline, CDR1 is MNHEY, CDR2 SVGAGI. The CDR3 covers 16 residues. The CDR3 is CASSLLPRDRGNTIYF. Here the CDR3 DNA reads TGTGCCAGCAGTTTACTCCCAAGGGACAGGGGAAACACCATATATTTT.

The rearrangement uses TRBV18 and TRBJ1-1, with 11 bases lining up with TRBD1. This CDR3 is 14 amino acids long. Trimming cost V 3 bases and J 4 bases; bases outside gene matches: 1. Germline assignment: CDR1 KGHSH and CDR2 LQKENI. The CDR3 sequence: CASSPGTGGTEAFF. The CDR3 DNA is TGTGCCAGCTCACCCGGGACAGGGGGCACTGAAGCTTTCTTT.

The chain joins TRBV11-2 to TRBJ2-7, with no clear D. V shed 1 base and J shed 6 bases, with 10 bases lying between them. This CDR3 comprises 13 residues. The germline gives CDR1 SGHAT, CDR2 FQNNGV. Here the CDR3 DNA reads TGTGCCAGCAGCTTAGGTCCGCTGGGCGAGCAGTACTTC. Translation: CASSLGPLGEQYF. Together with reference TRBV11-2 and TRBJ2-7, the CDR3 gives the full variable domain: EAGVAQSPRYKIIEKRQSVAFWCNPISGHATLYWYQQILGQGPKLLIQFQNNGVVDDSQLPKDRFSAERLKGVDSTLKIQPAKLEDSAVYLCASSLGPLGEQYFGPGTRLTVT.

The chain couples TRBV5-1 to TRBJ1-5, with 8 bases aligning to TRBD1. V lost 1 base, J lost 11 bases, and 14 bases stayed unmatched. The CDR3 spans 16 residues. Per germline, CDR1 SGHRS and CDR2 YFSETQ. The CDR3 DNA reads as TGCGCCAGCAGCTTGACACCAGGGGGCCGGGACAGTACCCAGCATTTT. This sequence encodes CASSLTPGGRDSTQHF.

This clone has just one count. The gene calls are TRBV18 and TRBJ2-3; D perhaps matches TRBD2 (6 bases). Between the trimmed V and J ends, which lost 1 base and 4 bases, there was a span of 12 bases. This CDR3 spans 15 amino acids. Germline CDR1 KGHSH, CDR2 LQKENI. CDR3 region: CASSPLEGRSDTQYF. The CDR3 nucleotides read TGTGCCAGCTCACCACTCGAGGGGAGGTCAGATACGCAGTATTTT.

J is TRBJ1-1 and V is TRBV29-1, with D perhaps matching TRBD1 (5 bases). Trimming left V 7 bases short and J 0 bases short, with 18 bases between. The CDR3 has 15 residues. Germline CDR1 and CDR2: SQVTM and ANQGSEA. The CDR3 protein is CSGQTQLGMNTEAFF. In nucleotides, the CDR3 is TGCAGCGGACAGACGCAACTGGGTATGAACACTGAAGCTTTCTTT.

This clone was seen only once. V is TRBV28 and J is TRBJ2-1; 10 bases line up with TRBD1. Trimming took 6 bases from V and 8 from J; bases not matched to a gene: 10. The CDR3 has 15 residues. Germline lookup yields CDR1 MDHEN and CDR2 SYDVKM. The CDR3 DNA follows: TGTGCCAGCAGCCCTACGGGACAGGGGTGGGATGAGCAGTTCTTC. It encodes CASSPTGQGWDEQFF.

Points on this clone: The same CDR3 arises from other DNA sequences in this sample as well. This chain joins TRBV28 and TRBJ2-2; D is unresolved. The CDR3 extends over 12 amino acids. Germline assignment: CDR1 MDHEN and CDR2 SYDVKM. Trimming removed 6 bases from V and 1 base from J, with 3 bases in between. The CDR3 loop reads CASSLNTGELFF. In DNA form, the CDR3 reads TGTGCCAGCAGCCTGAACACCGGGGAGCTGTTTTTT.

The chain is built from TRBV5-1 and TRBJ1-2; no clear D gene. The germline gives CDR1 SGHRS, CDR2 YFSETQ. This CDR3 comprises 13 residues. Trimming pared 3 bases from V and 3 bases from J, leaving 9 bases between. CDR3 nucleotide sequence: TGCGCCAGCAGCTGGGCCACGGACTATGGCTACACCTTC. Protein sequence: CASSWATDYGYTF.

The chain carries TRBV27 and TRBJ2-1; TRBD2 matches at 7 bases. Germline lookup yields CDR1 MNHEY and CDR2 SMNVEV (reference sequence). The CDR3 sequence is 17 residues long. With 6 bases clipped from V and 7 bases from J, the junction kept 18 bases outside the gene matches. The CDR3 nucleotides read TGTGCCAGCAGGGGAGGGACGGATAGCTTGTCTGGTAATGAGCAGTTCTTC. It codes for CASRGGTDSLSGNEQFF.

The chain recombines TRBV11-3 with TRBJ1-1, with 8 bases matching TRBD1. The CDR3 sequence is 15 residues long. Germline CDR1 SGHNT, CDR2 YENEEA. After removal of 5 bases from V and 2 bases from J, the junction contained 7 bases not matched to a gene. The CDR3 nucleotides read TGTGCCAGCAGCGGCAGGGGGCTGCTTAACACTGAAGCTTTCTTT. Amino acid sequence: CASSGRGLLNTEAFF.

This clone appeared a single time. The rearrangement uses TRBV28 and TRBJ2-5; D unclear. The CDR3 is 11 amino acids. V lost 6 bases and J lost 5, with 7 bases in between. Germline V gives CDR1 MDHEN, CDR2 SYDVKM. CDR3 nucleotides: TGTGCCAGCAGGCTCACGGAGACCCAGTACTTC. This sequence encodes CASRLTETQYF.

The V call is TRBV5-1, the J call TRBJ2-2, with 7 bases aligning to TRBD1. CDR3 length equals 17 residues. The germline CDR1 and CDR2 sequences are SGHRS and YFSETQ. V trimming: 4 bases; J trimming: 1 base; junction bases outside the gene matches: 10. The CDR3 region has the DNA TGCGCCAGCAGCCCATCTCCGGGACAGATGAACACCGGGGAGCTGTTTTTT. Protein: CASSPSPGQMNTGELFF.

J is TRBJ2-3 and V is TRBV5-1; D assignment may be TRBD1 or TRBD2 (5 bases each). Trimming stripped 4 bases from V and 6 bases from J, with 21 bases between. CDR3 length: 16 residues. Germline values: CDR1 SGHRS, CDR2 YFSETQ. CDR3 in DNA: TGCGCCAGCAGCACCGCCCCGGGACCCACGTCGGATACGCAGTATTTT. This encodes CASSTAPGPTSDTQYF.

The genes are TRBV29-1 and TRBJ2-3; TRBD1 aligns across 10 bases. The CDR3 loop spans 16 amino acids. Trimming removed 4 bases from V and 0 bases from J; junction bases left unmatched: 7. CDR1 is SQVTM, CDR2 ANQGSEA, per germline. The CDR3 coding sequence is TGCAGCGTTGTGGGACAGGGGTCCGCTAGCACAGATACGCAGTATTTT. It specifies CSVVGQGSASTDTQYF.

The rearrangement uses TRBV7-9 and TRBJ2-1; perhaps D is TRBD1 or TRBD2 (7 bases each). This CDR3 region has 15 residues. V dropped 5 bases and J dropped 5 bases, with 16 bases sitting between them. Germline CDR1 and CDR2: SEHNR and FQNEAQ (reference sequence). The CDR3 coding sequence is TGTGCCAGCAGCGCGACTAGCACAGGGGACAATGAGCAGTTCTTC. Translating it yields CASSATSTGDNEQFF.

The chain employs TRBV5-6 and TRBJ1-4, with D possibly TRBD1 on 5 matching bases. CDR1 and CDR2 from the germline V gene are SGHDT and YYEEEE. The CDR3 extends over 14 amino acids. Trimming stripped 1 base from V and 7 bases from J, with 11 bases between. The CDR3 region is CASSLSRGAEKLFF. The CDR3 DNA is TGTGCCAGCAGCTTGTCTCGCGGGGCTGAAAAACTGTTTTTT. The full variable domain, in which reference TRBV5-6 and TRBJ1-4 provide the parts outside the CDR3, is DAGVTQSPTHLIKTRGQQVTLRCSPKSGHDTVSWYQQALGQGPQFIFQYYEEEERQRGNFPDRFSGHQFPNYSSELNVNALLLGDSALYLCASSLSRGAEKLFFGSGTQLSVL.